This entry lists 20 T cell receptor beta chains sequenced from one sample in a study of cytomegalovirus exposure and HLA in healthy donors. This table comes from immunoSEQ multiplex PCR, and its TCRdb copy is limited to in-frame clones, with some not included. The sample consists of some 130,000 clones, approximately 89% of them appearing once. The sequencing sample was made of PBMCs. The receptors were gathered from a woman aged 18 to 35 in good health and CMV-seronegative.

V is TRBV19 and J is TRBJ1-5; the match to TRBD1 covers 8 bases. Germline V lookup: CDR1 LNHDA, CDR2 SQIVND (reference sequence). The junction had 3 bases not matched to a gene; V was cut back by 6 bases and J by 2 bases. The CDR3 sequence is 14 residues long. The CDR3 DNA follows: TGTGCCAGTAGGAGGGGACAGGGCAATCAGCCCCAGCATTTT. It codes for CASRRGQGNQPQHF.

This chain uses TRBV6-1 with TRBJ1-5, with D uncertain. The length of the CDR3 is 16 residues. CDR1 MNHNS and CDR2 SASEGT come from the germline V gene. V lost 0 bases and J 0 bases, leaving 9 bases between the germline ends. The CDR3 sequence: CASSEALSVSNQPQHF. CDR3 DNA: TGTGCCAGCAGTGAAGCGCTGTCAGTTAGCAATCAGCCCCAGCATTTT.

This CDR3 reads CASSLVGSLETQYF. The CDR3 DNA reads TGTGCCAGCAGCTTGGTGGGGAGTTTGGAGACCCAGTACTTC. The chain is built from TRBV5-4 and TRBJ2-5; tentative D call: TRBD2 (5 bases). Trimming cost V 0 bases and J 5 bases, with 11 bases left between them. This CDR3 spans 14 amino acids. Per germline, CDR1 SGHNT and CDR2 YYREEE (reference sequence).

V is TRBV13 and J is TRBJ1-1, with D possibly being TRBD1 (6 bases). V was pared by 3 bases and J by 1 base, with 6 bases between. Germline V CDR1 and CDR2: PRHDT, FYEKMQ (reference sequence). The CDR3 totals 13 residues. The CDR3 coding sequence is TGTGCCAGCAGCTTGGGACAGAACACTGAAGCTTTCTTT. Translation: CASSLGQNTEAFF.

CDR3 sequence (DNA): TGTGCCAGCAGCTTTTACACAGGTTTTTCTCGCAACGATGGCTACACCTTC. Translation: CASSFYTGFSRNDGYTF. The chain joins TRBV13 to TRBJ1-2; D possibly corresponds to TRBD1 (5 bases). From germline, CDR1 is PRHDT and CDR2 FYEKMQ (reference sequence). This CDR3 is built from 17 residues. V was shortened by 3 bases and J by 6 bases, with 23 bases between the two germline ends.

The V gene is TRBV6-5, the J gene TRBJ2-1; unclear D gene. Germline assignment: CDR1 MNHEY and CDR2 SVGAGI. CDR3 length: 12 residues. The germline V and J ends were trimmed by 5 bases and 7 bases, with 9 bases remaining between them. CDR3 sequence reads: CASSPTTNEQFF. CDR3 DNA sequence: TGTGCCAGCAGTCCAACAACGAATGAGCAGTTCTTC.

V gene TRBV18 combines with J gene TRBJ1-4; D ambiguous. CDR1 is KGHSH, CDR2 LQKENI, per germline. This CDR3 is built from 14 residues. V lost 3 bases, J lost 4 bases, and 9 bases lay in between. In DNA form, the CDR3 reads TGTGCCAGCTCACCTTACGGGGATAATGAAAAACTGTTTTTT. Translating gives CASSPYGDNEKLFF.

This chain links TRBV5-1 with TRBJ2-4, with a weak D call TRBD2 (6 bases). This CDR3 contains 16 residues. Trimming left V 1 base short and J 0 bases short, with 11 bases between. Per germline, CDR1 SGHRS and CDR2 YFSETQ. DNA for the CDR3: TGCGCCAGCAGCTTGTGGGGGGAGTTAGCCAAAAACATTCAGTACTTC. Its protein is CASSLWGELAKNIQYF.

The chain couples TRBV7-9 to TRBJ2-5; possibly TRBD2 for D (6 bases). The CDR3 spans 14 residues. Germline loops: CDR1 SEHNR, CDR2 FQNEAQ (reference sequence). V lost 3 bases, J lost 5 bases, and 13 bases lay in between. Written as DNA, the CDR3 is TGTGCCAGCAGCTTGGGTGAGGCGGGGGAGACCCAGTACTTC. Its translation is CASSLGEAGETQYF.

This clone was detected a few times. V and J are TRBV10-2 and TRBJ2-7; no clear D gene. Trimming shortened V by 6 bases and J by 0 bases, and 6 bases separated the two germline ends. Germline V gives CDR1 WSHSY, CDR2 SAAADI. This CDR3 is 12 amino acids long. The chain's CDR3 is CASSPYSYEQYF. For the CDR3, the DNA is TGCGCCAGCAGCCCTTACTCCTACGAGCAGTACTTC.

The chain employs TRBV6-5 and TRBJ2-7; TRBD2 matches at 8 bases. CDR1 is MNHEY, CDR2 SVGAGI, per germline. There are 15 residues in the CDR3. V shed 2 bases and J 4 bases; nucleotides not matched to a gene: 7. The CDR3 nucleotides are TGTGCCAGCAGTTACCGGGGGGGGAGCGGGTACGAGCAGTACTTC. It is translated as CASSYRGGSGYEQYF.

The rearrangement links TRBV16 to TRBJ1-1; D is unclear. This CDR3 has 14 amino acids. Per germline, CDR1 KGHSY and CDR2 FQNENV. Trimming took off 0 bases at V and 0 bases at J, with 5 bases between the two ends. The CDR3 is CASSQSSVNTEAFF. DNA of the CDR3: TGTGCCAGCAGCCAATCTTCTGTGAACACTGAAGCTTTCTTT. Full variable domain (missing parts from reference TRBV16 and TRBJ1-1): GEEVAQTPKHLVRGEGQKAKLYCAPIKGHSYVFWYQQVLKNEFKFLISFQNENVFDETGMPKERFSAKCLPNSPCSLEIQATKLEDSAVYFCASSQSSVNTEAFFGQGTRLTVV.

Of note for this clone: Distinct nucleotide sequences in the sample also encode this CDR3. The V gene is TRBV9, the J gene TRBJ2-2; the D gene is possibly TRBD2 (6 bases). The V end was cut by 2 bases, the J end by 4 bases, with 6 bases between. This CDR3 has 13 residues. In germline, CDR1 is SGDLS, CDR2 YYNGEE. CDR3 amino acids: CASSVGGTGELFF. In DNA, the CDR3 is TGTGCCAGCAGCGTGGGGGGCACCGGGGAGCTGTTTTTT. Based on the CDR3 plus reference TRBV9 and TRBJ2-2, the full variable domain is DSGVTQTPKHLITATGQRVTLRCSPRSGDLSVYWYQQSLDQGLQFLIQYYNGEERAKGNILERFSAQQFPDLHSELNLSSLELGDSALYFCASSVGGTGELFFGEGSRLTVL.

This chain uses TRBV5-6 with TRBJ1-2; the match to TRBD1 covers 10 bases. V dropped 5 bases and J dropped 4; count of bases not matched to a gene: 8. The CDR3 sequence is 15 residues long. CDR1 and CDR2 from the germline V gene are SGHDT and YYEEEE. The chain's CDR3 is CASSPRDRGPYGYTF. The DNA for the CDR3 is TGTGCCAGCAGTCCCCGGGACAGGGGTCCCTATGGCTACACCTTC. Looking up the rest from reference TRBV5-6 and TRBJ1-2 gives the full variable domain: DAGVTQSPTHLIKTRGQQVTLRCSPKSGHDTVSWYQQALGQGPQFIFQYYEEEERQRGNFPDRFSGHQFPNYSSELNVNALLLGDSALYLCASSPRDRGPYGYTFGSGTRLTVV.

V gene TRBV7-9 combines with J gene TRBJ1-2; D is perhaps TRBD1 (5 bases). Germline values: CDR1 SEHNR, CDR2 FQNEAQ (reference sequence). The CDR3 is made up of 14 amino acids. V shed 5 bases and J shed 4 bases, with 14 bases lying between them. In DNA, the CDR3 is TGTGCCAGCAGCCTGGGGGAGGGGACCTATGGCTACACCTTC. Its protein is CASSLGEGTYGYTF.

The chain couples TRBV27 to TRBJ1-2; perhaps TRBD1 as D (5 bases). Germline CDR1 is MNHEY and CDR2 is SMNVEV (reference sequence). V was clipped by 5 bases and J by 0 bases, with 13 bases between them. This CDR3 comprises 15 residues. Here the CDR3 DNA reads TGTGCCAGCAGTCCTTGGTCGACAGCTAACTATGGCTACACCTTC. Its translation: CASSPWSTANYGYTF.

This chain uses TRBV11-2 with TRBJ2-7; no clear D. Trimming took off 3 bases at V and 5 bases at J, with 14 bases between the two ends. The germline V gene has CDR1 SGHAT and CDR2 FQNNGV. This CDR3 is built from 14 residues. CDR3 in amino acids: CASSFTSGSDEQYF. CDR3 coding DNA: TGTGCCAGCAGCTTTACTTCAGGTTCCGACGAGCAGTACTTC.

The rearrangement links TRBV4-1 to TRBJ1-6; tentative D call: TRBD1 (5 bases). The CDR3 spans 15 residues. Trimming stripped 4 bases from V and 3 bases from J, with 10 bases between. Looked up from germline, CDR1 is MGHRA and CDR2 is YSYEKL. CDR3 residues: CASSPRAIYNSPLHF. CDR3 sequence (DNA): TGCGCCAGCAGCCCCAGGGCGATCTATAATTCACCCCTCCACTTT.

V is TRBV19 and J is TRBJ2-3; TRBD2 might be the D (5 bases). V gave up 6 bases and J gave up 10 bases, with 23 bases separating them. This CDR3 has 15 amino acids. In germline, CDR1 is LNHDA, CDR2 SQIVND (reference sequence). The CDR3 nucleotides read TGTGCCAGTAGACGGACCGCCGGGCCTGAGAGGGCGCAGTATTTT. Translating it yields CASRRTAGPERAQYF.

This rearrangement joins TRBV5-1 to TRBJ2-5; 7 nucleotides align to TRBD1. This CDR3 has 15 amino acids. The V gene's germline CDR1 is SGHRS and CDR2 YFSETQ. J lost 2 bases, V lost 5 bases, and 9 bases had no gene match. This chain's CDR3 is CASRRETGSQETQYF. In nucleotides, the CDR3 is TGCGCCAGCAGGCGTGAGACAGGGAGTCAAGAGACCCAGTACTTC.